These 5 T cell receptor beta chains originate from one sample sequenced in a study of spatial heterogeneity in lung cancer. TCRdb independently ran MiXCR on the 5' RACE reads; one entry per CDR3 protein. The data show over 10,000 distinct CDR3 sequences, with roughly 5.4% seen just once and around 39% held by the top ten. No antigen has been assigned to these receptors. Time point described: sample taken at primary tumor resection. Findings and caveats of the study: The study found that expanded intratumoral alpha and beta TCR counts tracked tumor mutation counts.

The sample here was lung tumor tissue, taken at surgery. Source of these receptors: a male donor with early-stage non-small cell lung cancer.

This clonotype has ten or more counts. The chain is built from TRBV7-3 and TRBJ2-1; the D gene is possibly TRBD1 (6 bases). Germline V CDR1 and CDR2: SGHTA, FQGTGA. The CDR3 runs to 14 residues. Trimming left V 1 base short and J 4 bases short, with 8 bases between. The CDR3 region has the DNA TGTGCCAGCAGCTTAAGACAGGAGTACAATGAGCAGTTCTTC. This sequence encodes CASSLRQEYNEQFF.

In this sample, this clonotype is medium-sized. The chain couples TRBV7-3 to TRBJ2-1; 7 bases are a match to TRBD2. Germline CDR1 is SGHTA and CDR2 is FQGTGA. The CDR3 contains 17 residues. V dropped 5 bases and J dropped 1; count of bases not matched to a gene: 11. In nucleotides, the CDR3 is TGTGCCAGCAGCCCCCGGAGTGGGGAGGGGTCCTACAATGAGCAGTTCTTC. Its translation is CASSPRSGEGSYNEQFF.

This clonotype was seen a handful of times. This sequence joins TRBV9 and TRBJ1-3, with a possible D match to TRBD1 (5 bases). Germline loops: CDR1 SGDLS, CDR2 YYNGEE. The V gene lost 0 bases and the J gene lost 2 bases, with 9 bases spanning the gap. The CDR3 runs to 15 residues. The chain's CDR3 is CASSVGVGAGNTIYF. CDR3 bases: TGTGCCAGCAGCGTAGGTGTGGGGGCTGGAAACACCATATATTTT.

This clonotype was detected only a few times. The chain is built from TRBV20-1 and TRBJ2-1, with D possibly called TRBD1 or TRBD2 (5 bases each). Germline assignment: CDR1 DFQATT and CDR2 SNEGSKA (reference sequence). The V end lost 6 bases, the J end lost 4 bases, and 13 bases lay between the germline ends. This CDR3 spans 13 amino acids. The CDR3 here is CSAERDEYNEQFF. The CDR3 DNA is TGCAGTGCAGAGAGGGACGAGTACAATGAGCAGTTCTTC.

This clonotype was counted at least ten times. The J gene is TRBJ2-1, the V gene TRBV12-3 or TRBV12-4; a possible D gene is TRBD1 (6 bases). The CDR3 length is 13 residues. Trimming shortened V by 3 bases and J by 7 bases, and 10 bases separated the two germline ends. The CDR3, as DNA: TGTGCCAGCAGTTTTCAGGGGCGGAATGAGCAGTTCTTC. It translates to CASSFQGRNEQFF.